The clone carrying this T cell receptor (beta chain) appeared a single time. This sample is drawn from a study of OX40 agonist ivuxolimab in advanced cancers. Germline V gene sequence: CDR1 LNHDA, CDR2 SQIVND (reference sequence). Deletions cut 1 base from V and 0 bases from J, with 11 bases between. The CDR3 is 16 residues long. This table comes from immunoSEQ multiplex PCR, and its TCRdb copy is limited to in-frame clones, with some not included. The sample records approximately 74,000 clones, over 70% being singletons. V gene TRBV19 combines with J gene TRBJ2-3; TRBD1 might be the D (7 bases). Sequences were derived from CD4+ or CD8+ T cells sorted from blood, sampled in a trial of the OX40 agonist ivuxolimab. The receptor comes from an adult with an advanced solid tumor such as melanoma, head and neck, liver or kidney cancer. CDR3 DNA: TGTGCCAGTAGTATAGCCAGGGGGACTAGCACAGATACGCAGTATTTT. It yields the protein CASSIARGTSTDTQYF.